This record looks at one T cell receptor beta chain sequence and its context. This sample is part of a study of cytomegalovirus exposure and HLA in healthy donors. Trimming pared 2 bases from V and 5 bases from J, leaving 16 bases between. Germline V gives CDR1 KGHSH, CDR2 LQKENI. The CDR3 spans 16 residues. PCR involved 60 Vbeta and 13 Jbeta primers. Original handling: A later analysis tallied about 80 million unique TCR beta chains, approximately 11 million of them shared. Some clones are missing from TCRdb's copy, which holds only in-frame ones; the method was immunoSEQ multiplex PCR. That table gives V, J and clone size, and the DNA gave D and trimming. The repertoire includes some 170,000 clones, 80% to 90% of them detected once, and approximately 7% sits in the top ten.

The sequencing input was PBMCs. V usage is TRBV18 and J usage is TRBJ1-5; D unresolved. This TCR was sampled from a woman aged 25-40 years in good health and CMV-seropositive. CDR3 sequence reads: CASSPSARGYYQPQHF. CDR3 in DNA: TGTGCCAGCTCACCAAGCGCTCGGGGTTATTATCAGCCCCAGCATTTT.